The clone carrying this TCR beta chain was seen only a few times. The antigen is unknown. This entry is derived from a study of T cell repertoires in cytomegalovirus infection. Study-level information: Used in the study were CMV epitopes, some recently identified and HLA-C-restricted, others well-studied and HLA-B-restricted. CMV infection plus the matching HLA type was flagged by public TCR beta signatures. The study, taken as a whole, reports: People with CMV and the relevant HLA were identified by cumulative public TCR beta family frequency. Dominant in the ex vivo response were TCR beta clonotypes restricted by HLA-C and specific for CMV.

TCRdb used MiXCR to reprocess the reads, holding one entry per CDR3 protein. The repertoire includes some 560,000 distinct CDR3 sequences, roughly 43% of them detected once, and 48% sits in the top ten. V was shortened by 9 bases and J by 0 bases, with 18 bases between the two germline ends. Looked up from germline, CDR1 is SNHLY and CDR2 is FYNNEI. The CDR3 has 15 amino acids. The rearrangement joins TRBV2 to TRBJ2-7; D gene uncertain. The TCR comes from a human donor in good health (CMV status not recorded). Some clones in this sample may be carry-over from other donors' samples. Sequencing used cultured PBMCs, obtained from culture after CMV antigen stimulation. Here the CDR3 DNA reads TGTGCCAGTGCCCCGGGCAGGTCACACTCCTACGAGCAGTACTTC. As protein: CASAPGRSHSYEQYF. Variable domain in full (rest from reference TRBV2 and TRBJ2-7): EPEVTQTPSHQVTQMGQEVILRCVPISNHLYFYWYRQILGQKVEFLVSFYNNEISEKSEIFDDQFSVERPDGSNFTLKIRSTKLEDSAMYFCASAPGRSHSYEQYFGPGTRLTVT.